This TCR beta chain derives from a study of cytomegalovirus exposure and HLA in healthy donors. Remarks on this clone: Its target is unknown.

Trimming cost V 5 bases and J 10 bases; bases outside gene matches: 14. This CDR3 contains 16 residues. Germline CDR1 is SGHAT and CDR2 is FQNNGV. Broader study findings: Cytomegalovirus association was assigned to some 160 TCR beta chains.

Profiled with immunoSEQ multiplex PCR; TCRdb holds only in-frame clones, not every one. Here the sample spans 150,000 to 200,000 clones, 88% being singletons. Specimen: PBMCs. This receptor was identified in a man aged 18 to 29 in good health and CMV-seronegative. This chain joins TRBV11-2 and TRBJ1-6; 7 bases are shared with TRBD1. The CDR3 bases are TGTGCCAGCAGCCCCACCGGGACAGTCTTGGGGTCACCCCTCCACTTT. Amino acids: CASSPTGTVLGSPLHF.